This T cell receptor beta chain was obtained from a study of shared clonotypes between healthy human individuals. Study-wide findings and caveats: The represented genetic and exposure-history diversity was limited by the small number of donors.

TCRdb keeps only in-frame clones here, not all; method: immunoSEQ multiplex PCR. The sample records about a million clones, roughly 80% being singletons. About this clone: What it binds is unknown.

V lost 7 bases and J lost 3; bases outside the gene matches: 7. Germline V gives CDR1 SQVTM, CDR2 ANQGSEA. The CDR3 is 14 amino acids. This chain connects TRBV29-1 to TRBJ2-1, with 9 bases identical to TRBD2. The sequence was collected from a man aged 18 to 29 in good health. Some clones in this sample may be carry-over from other donors' samples. The sample taken for sequencing was memory CD4+ T cells from PBMCs. The subset: CD45RA-negative fraction. CDR3 coding DNA: TGCAGCGCCAATAGCGGGAGTTTCTACAATGAGCAGTTCTTC. It encodes CSANSGSFYNEQFF.